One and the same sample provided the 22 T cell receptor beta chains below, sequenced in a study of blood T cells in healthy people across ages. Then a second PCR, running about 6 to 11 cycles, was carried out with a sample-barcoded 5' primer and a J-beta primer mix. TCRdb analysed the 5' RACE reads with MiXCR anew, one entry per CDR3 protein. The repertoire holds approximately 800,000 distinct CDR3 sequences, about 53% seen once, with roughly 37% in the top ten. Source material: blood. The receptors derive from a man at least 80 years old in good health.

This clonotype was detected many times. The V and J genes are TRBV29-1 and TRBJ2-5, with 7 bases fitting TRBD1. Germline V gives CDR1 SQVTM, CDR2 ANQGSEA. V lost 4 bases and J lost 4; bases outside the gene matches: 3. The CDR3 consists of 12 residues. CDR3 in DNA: TGCAGCGTTGCGACAGGGACAGAGACCCAGTACTTC. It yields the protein CSVATGTETQYF.

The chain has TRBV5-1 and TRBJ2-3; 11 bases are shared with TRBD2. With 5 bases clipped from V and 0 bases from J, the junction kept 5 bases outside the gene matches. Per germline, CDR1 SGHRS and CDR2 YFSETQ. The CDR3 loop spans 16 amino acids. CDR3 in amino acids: CASRPGLAESTDTQYF. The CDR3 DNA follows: TGCGCCAGCAGACCGGGACTAGCGGAGAGCACAGATACGCAGTATTTT.

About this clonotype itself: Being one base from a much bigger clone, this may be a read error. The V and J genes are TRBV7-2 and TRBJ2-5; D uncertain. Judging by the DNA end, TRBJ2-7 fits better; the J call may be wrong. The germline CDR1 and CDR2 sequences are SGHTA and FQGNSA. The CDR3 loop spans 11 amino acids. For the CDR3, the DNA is TGTGCCAGCACGTTCGGCCACGAGCAGTACTTC. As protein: CASTFGHEQYF.

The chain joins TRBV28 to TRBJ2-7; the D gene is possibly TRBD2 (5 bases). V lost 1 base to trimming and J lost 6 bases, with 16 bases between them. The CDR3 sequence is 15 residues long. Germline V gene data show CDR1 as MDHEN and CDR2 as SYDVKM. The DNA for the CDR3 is TGTGCCAGCAGTTTATCGGGATCGTCGATTACCGAGCAGTACTTC. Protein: CASSLSGSSITEQYF. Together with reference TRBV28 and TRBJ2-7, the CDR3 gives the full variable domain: DVKVTQSSRYLVKRTGEKVFLECVQDMDHENMFWYRQDPGLGLRLIYFSYDVKMKEKGDIPEGYSVSREKKERFSLILESASTNQTSMYLCASSLSGSSITEQYFGPGTRLTVT.

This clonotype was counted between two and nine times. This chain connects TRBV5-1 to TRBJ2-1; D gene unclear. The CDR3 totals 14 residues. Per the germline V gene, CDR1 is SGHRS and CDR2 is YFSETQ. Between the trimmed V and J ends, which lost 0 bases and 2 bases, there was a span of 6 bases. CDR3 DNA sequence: TGCGCCAGCAGCTTGGCAGAAACCTACAATGAGCAGTTCTTC. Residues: CASSLAETYNEQFF.

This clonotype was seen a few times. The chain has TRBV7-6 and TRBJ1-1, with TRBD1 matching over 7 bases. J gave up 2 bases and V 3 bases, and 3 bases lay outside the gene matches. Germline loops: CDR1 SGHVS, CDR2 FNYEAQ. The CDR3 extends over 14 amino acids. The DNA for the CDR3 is TGTGCCAGCAGCTTGGCAGGGGGTAACACTGAAGCTTTCTTT. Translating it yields CASSLAGGNTEAFF.

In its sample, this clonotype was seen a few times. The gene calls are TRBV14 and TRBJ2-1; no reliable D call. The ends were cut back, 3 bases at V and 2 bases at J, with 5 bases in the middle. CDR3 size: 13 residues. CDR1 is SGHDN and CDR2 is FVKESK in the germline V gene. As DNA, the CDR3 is TGTGCCAGCAGCCAGTCCGCCTACAATGAGCAGTTCTTC. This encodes CASSQSAYNEQFF.

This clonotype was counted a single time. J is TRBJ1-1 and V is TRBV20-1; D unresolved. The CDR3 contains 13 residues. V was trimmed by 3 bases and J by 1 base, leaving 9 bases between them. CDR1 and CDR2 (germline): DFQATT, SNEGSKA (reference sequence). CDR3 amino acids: CSARGVGNTEAFF. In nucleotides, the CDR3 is TGCAGTGCTAGGGGAGTAGGGAACACTGAAGCTTTCTTT.

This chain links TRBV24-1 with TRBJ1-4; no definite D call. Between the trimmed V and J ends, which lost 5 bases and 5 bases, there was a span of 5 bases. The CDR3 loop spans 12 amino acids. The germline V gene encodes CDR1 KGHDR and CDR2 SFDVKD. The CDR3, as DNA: TGTGCCACCAGTGGAGGAAATGAAAAACTGTTTTTT. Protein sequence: CATSGGNEKLFF.

The CDR3 reads CASSRSRDRGLYGYTF. For the CDR3, the DNA is TGTGCCAGCAGTCGGTCCCGGGACAGGGGGCTCTATGGCTACACCTTC. The chain recombines TRBV27 with TRBJ1-2; 12 bases are a match to TRBD1. The CDR3 spans 16 residues. Trimming removed 5 bases from V and 4 bases from J; junction bases left unmatched: 8. Germline V gives CDR1 MNHEY, CDR2 SMNVEV (reference sequence).

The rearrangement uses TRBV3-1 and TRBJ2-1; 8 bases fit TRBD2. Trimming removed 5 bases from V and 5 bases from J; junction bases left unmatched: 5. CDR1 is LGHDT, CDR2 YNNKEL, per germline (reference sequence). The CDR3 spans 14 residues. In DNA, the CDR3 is TGTGCCAGCAGCACAAGCGGGAGCCACAATGAGCAGTTCTTC. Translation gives CASSTSGSHNEQFF.

The CDR3 DNA is TGCAGCGTCCTAAGGGGAAGGATGGAGAACACTGAAGCTTTCTTT. Amino acid sequence: CSVLRGRMENTEAFF. The chain has TRBV29-1 and TRBJ1-1; D perhaps matches TRBD1 (5 bases). This CDR3 comprises 15 residues. Germline values: CDR1 SQVTM, CDR2 ANQGSEA. The V end lost 6 bases, the J end lost 1 base, and 18 bases lay between the germline ends.

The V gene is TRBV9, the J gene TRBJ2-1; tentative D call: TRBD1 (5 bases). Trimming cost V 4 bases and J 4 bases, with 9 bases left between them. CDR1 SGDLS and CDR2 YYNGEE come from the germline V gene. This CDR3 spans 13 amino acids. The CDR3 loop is CASSRTSYNEQFF. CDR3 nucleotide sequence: TGTGCCAGCAGCAGGACAAGTTACAATGAGCAGTTCTTC.

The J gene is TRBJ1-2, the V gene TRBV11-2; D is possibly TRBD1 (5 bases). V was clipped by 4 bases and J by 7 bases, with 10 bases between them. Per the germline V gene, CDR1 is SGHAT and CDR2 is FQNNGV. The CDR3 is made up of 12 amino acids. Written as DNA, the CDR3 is TGTGCCAGCAGCTCGAGACAGACTGGCTACACCTTC. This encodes CASSSRQTGYTF.

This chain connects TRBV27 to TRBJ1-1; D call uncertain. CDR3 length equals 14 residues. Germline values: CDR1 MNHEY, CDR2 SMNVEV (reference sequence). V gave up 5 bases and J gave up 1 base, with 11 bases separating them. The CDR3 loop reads CASSPSVSNTEAFF. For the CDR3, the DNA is TGTGCCAGCAGTCCGTCGGTCTCGAACACTGAAGCTTTCTTT.

CDR3 sequence: CASSLSLDGGFNEQFF. The CDR3, as DNA: TGTGCCAGCAGCTTGTCTTTGGACGGGGGGTTCAATGAGCAGTTCTTC. The chain carries TRBV7-9 and TRBJ2-1, with 7 bases that match TRBD2. Germline V lookup: CDR1 SEHNR, CDR2 FQNEAQ (reference sequence). The junction had 11 bases not matched to a gene; V was cut back by 3 bases and J by 6 bases. This CDR3 contains 16 residues.

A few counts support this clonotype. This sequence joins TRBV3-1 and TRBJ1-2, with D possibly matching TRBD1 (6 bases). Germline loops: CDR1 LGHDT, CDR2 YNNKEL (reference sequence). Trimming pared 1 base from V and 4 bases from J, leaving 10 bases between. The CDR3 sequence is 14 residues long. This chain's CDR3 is CASSQGQGSYGYTF. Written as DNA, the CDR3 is TGTGCCAGCAGCCAAGGCCAGGGGTCCTATGGCTACACCTTC. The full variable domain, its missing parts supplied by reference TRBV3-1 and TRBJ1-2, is DTAVSQTPKYLVTQMGNDKSIKCEQNLGHDTMYWYKQDSKKFLKIMFSYNNKELIINETVPNRFSPKSPDKAHLNLHINSLELGDSAVYFCASSQGQGSYGYTFGSGTRLTVV.

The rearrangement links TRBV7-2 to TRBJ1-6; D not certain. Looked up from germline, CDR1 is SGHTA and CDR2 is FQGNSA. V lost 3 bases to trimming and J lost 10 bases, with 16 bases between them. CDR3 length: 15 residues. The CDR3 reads CASSFEGALGSPLHF. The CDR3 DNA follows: TGTGCCAGCAGCTTTGAAGGCGCTTTGGGCTCACCCCTCCACTTT.

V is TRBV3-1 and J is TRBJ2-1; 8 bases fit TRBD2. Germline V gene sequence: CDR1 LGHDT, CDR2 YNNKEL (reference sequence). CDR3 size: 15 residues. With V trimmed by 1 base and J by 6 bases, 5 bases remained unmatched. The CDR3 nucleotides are TGTGCCAGCAGCCAAGCGGGGACTAGACCCAATGAGCAGTTCTTC. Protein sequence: CASSQAGTRPNEQFF.

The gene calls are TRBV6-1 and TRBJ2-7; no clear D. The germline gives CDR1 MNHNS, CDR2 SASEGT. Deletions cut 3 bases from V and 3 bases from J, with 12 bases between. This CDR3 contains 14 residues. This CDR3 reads CASSEQVGFYEQYF. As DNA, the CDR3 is TGTGCCAGCAGTGAGCAGGTGGGGTTCTACGAGCAGTACTTC.

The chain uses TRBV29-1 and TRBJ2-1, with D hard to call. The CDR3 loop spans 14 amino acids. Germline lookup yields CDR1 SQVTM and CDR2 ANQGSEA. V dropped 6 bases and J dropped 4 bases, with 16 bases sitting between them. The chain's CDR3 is CSVLGLSEYNEQFF. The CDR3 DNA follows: TGCAGCGTATTAGGGTTGTCGGAGTACAATGAGCAGTTCTTC.

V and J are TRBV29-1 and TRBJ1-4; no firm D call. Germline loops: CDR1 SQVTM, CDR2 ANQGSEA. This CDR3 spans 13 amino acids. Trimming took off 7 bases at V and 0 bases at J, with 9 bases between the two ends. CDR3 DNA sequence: TGCAGCGCGCACGGTGCAACTAATGAAAAACTGTTTTTT. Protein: CSAHGATNEKLFF.